The 25 T cell receptor beta chains reported below all come from one sample, sequenced in a study of cytomegalovirus exposure and HLA in healthy donors (dated by TCRdb to about 2017). Libraries came from the immunoSEQ multiplex PCR assay. For the multiplex PCR, a mixture combining 60 forward primers for TCR Vbeta segments and 13 reverse primers for TCR Jbeta segments was used. Drawn from immuneACCESS, this table holds only the in-frame rearrangements with V and J called that TCRdb kept. Clones are partly lost; checked studies trace under half to an unresolved V gene and leave the rest unexplained. For this sample there are 120,000 or so clones; 80% appear just once. The ten top clones hold 0.24% of the sample. Sample: PBMCs. Source of these receptors: a man between 45 and 60 years old in good health and CMV-seronegative.

The chain combines TRBV29-1 with TRBJ2-3; D possibly corresponds to TRBD1 (5 bases). There are 16 residues in the CDR3. CDR1 is SQVTM, CDR2 ANQGSEA, per germline. V was clipped by 7 bases and J by 1 base, with 21 bases between them. Written as DNA, the CDR3 is TGCAGCGAACACTCCGACAGACCGACCGGCACAGATACGCAGTATTTT. This codes for CSEHSDRPTGTDTQYF.

This chain connects TRBV7-2 to TRBJ1-6; TRBD1 agrees at 7 bases. The CDR3 runs 15 residues. The trim removed 1 base at V and 13 bases at J, leaving 10 bases unmatched. The V gene's germline CDR1 is SGHTA and CDR2 FQGNSA. This CDR3 reads CASSLEGGAIGPLHF. DNA of the CDR3: TGTGCCAGCAGCTTAGAAGGGGGCGCAATAGGGCCCCTCCACTTT.

As regards this clone: One end of the junction fails to match germline, which may point to a read error. The sample has other DNA sequences that encode this CDR3 too. The V call is TRBV19, the J call TRBJ1-5; the match to TRBD1 covers 11 bases. The CDR3 sequence is 15 residues long. Germline assignment: CDR1 LNHDA and CDR2 SQIVND (reference sequence). The CDR3 sequence: CASIGTGGGNQPQHF. The CDR3 bases are TGTGCTAGTATTGGGACAGGGGGTGGCAATCAGCCCCAGCATTTT.

V and J are TRBV6-1 and TRBJ1-1; perhaps TRBD1 as D (5 bases). Looked up from germline, CDR1 is MNHNS and CDR2 is SASEGT. The CDR3 has 15 amino acids. Trimming pared 2 bases from V and 2 bases from J, leaving 12 bases between. CDR3 loop: CASSELGTGNTEAFF. CDR3 DNA: TGTGCCAGCAGTGAATTAGGAACAGGTAACACTGAAGCTTTCTTT.

The chain combines TRBV10-3 with TRBJ1-2; D perhaps matches TRBD1 (6 bases). The CDR3 runs 13 residues. V lost 9 bases to trimming and J lost 2 bases, with 13 bases between them. CDR1 ENHRY and CDR2 SYGVKD come from the germline V gene. The CDR3 loop reads CAIGQLVNYGYTF. DNA of the CDR3: TGTGCCATAGGACAGTTAGTCAACTATGGCTACACCTTC.

The chain uses TRBV29-1 and TRBJ1-2; 7 bases agree with TRBD1. The ends lost 3 bases at V and 1 base at J; junction bases unmatched: 2. The CDR3 has 13 amino acids. Germline CDR1 and CDR2: SQVTM and ANQGSEA. CDR3 nucleotide sequence: TGCAGCGTTGAGGGACAGAGTAACTATGGCTACACCTTC. This translates into CSVEGQSNYGYTF.

V usage is TRBV7-2 and J usage is TRBJ1-5, with D perhaps TRBD1 (6 bases). Germline CDR1 and CDR2: SGHTA and FQGNSA. The V end lost 5 bases, the J end lost 1 base, and 9 bases lay between the germline ends. This CDR3 region has 14 residues. As DNA, the CDR3 is TGTGCCAGCAGCCGGACAGTGAGCAATCAGCCCCAGCATTTT. Amino acid sequence: CASSRTVSNQPQHF.

V is TRBV5-1 and J is TRBJ2-3; unclear D gene. Germline loops: CDR1 SGHRS, CDR2 YFSETQ. CDR3 length: 13 amino acids. Trimming stripped 2 bases from V and 0 bases from J, with 4 bases between. The CDR3 DNA sequence: TGCGCCAGCAGCTTTTCTAGCACAGATACGCAGTATTTT. Its protein is CASSFSSTDTQYF.

The gene calls are TRBV4-2 and TRBJ2-1; 7 positions match TRBD2. This CDR3 is 13 amino acids long. Germline CDR1 reads LGHNA; CDR2 reads YNFKEQ. V lost 0 bases and J lost 10; bases outside the gene matches: 3. The CDR3 spells CASSQELAAEQFF. CDR3 coding DNA: TGTGCCAGCAGCCAAGAGCTAGCGGCGGAGCAGTTCTTC.

The chain uses TRBV20-1 and TRBJ2-7; maybe TRBD2 (6 bases). Deletions cut 3 bases from V and 9 bases from J, with 12 bases between. This CDR3 is 11 amino acids long. Germline values: CDR1 DFQATT, CDR2 SNEGSKA (reference sequence). This CDR3 is CSAREGLGQYF. The CDR3 DNA is TGCAGTGCTAGGGAGGGCCTGGGGCAGTACTTC.

V gene TRBV10-1 combines with J gene TRBJ1-5, with 9 bases fitting TRBD1. The CDR3 extends over 14 amino acids. J was trimmed by 3 bases and V by 9 bases; bases with no gene match: 6. Germline lookup yields CDR1 WNHNN and CDR2 SYGVQD (reference sequence). CDR3: CARPGTGTNQPQHF. In nucleotides, the CDR3 is TGCGCCAGACCCGGGACAGGGACCAATCAGCCCCAGCATTTT.

The chain links TRBV6-6 to TRBJ2-7, with D tentatively TRBD1 (6 bases). The CDR3 is 13 amino acids. Trimming left V 6 bases short and J 10 bases short, with 19 bases between. In germline, CDR1 is MNHNY, CDR2 SVGAGI (reference sequence). CDR3 region: CASRSPATGFQYF. The CDR3 nucleotides read TGTGCCAGCAGGAGCCCGGCGACAGGATTTCAGTACTTC.

This clone was seen once. The V and J genes are TRBV14 and TRBJ2-3, with 13 positions matching TRBD2. V lost 1 base and J lost 7; bases outside the gene matches: 5. The CDR3 covers 16 residues. Germline V gene lookup returns CDR1 SGHDN and CDR2 FVKESK. The DNA for the CDR3 is TGTGCCAGCAGCCAAGGTACTAGCGGGGGGGGGAATACGCAGTATTTT. This sequence encodes CASSQGTSGGGNTQYF.

The genes are TRBV6-4 and TRBJ2-5, with TRBD2 matching 8 bases. Trimming cost V 3 bases and J 5 bases; bases outside gene matches: 5. The CDR3 covers 14 residues. Germline CDR1 reads MRHNA; CDR2 reads SNTAGT. CDR3 region: CASSDAGGVETQYF. DNA for the CDR3: TGTGCCAGCAGTGATGCGGGGGGCGTCGAGACCCAGTACTTC.

This chain uses TRBV5-1 with TRBJ1-2; no definite D call. This CDR3 spans 15 amino acids. Trimming removed 0 bases from V and 8 bases from J, with 17 bases in between. The germline gives CDR1 SGHRS, CDR2 YFSETQ. CDR3 residues: CASSLGGPETGGYTF. In DNA form, the CDR3 reads TGCGCCAGCAGCTTGGGAGGTCCGGAGACTGGGGGCTACACCTTC.

The genes are TRBV29-1 and TRBJ1-2, with TRBD1 identical over 8 bases. The CDR3 extends over 15 amino acids. V lost 3 bases and J lost 3; bases outside the gene matches: 9. Germline-derived CDR1 and CDR2 are SQVTM and ANQGSEA. CDR3 amino acids: CSVEDSPTGDYGYTF. CDR3 bases: TGCAGCGTTGAGGACTCCCCGACAGGGGACTATGGCTACACCTTC. The full variable domain, in which reference TRBV29-1 and TRBJ1-2 provide the parts outside the CDR3, is SAVISQKPSRDICQRGTSLTIQCQVDSQVTMMFWYRQQPGQSLTLIATANQGSEATYESGFVIDKFPISRPNLTFSTLTVSNMSPEDSSIYLCSVEDSPTGDYGYTFGSGTRLTVV.

The chain joins TRBV29-1 to TRBJ2-7, with TRBD2 as a possible D gene (5 bases). Germline-derived CDR1 and CDR2 are SQVTM and ANQGSEA. The CDR3 is made up of 11 amino acids. V dropped 2 bases and J dropped 4 bases, with 6 bases sitting between them. In DNA form, the CDR3 reads TGCAGCGTTGAAACGGGATACGAGCAGTACTTC. It yields the protein CSVETGYEQYF.

This chain links TRBV5-6 with TRBJ1-5; D call uncertain. The CDR3 is 16 residues long. V was pared by 3 bases and J by 0 bases, with 13 bases between. In germline, CDR1 is SGHDT, CDR2 YYEEEE. The chain's CDR3 is CASSSGSSSSNQPQHF. The CDR3 DNA follows: TGTGCCAGCAGCTCGGGGTCTTCCTCTAGCAATCAGCCCCAGCATTTT.

This chain connects TRBV21-1 to TRBJ1-5; the D segment call TRBD1 is taken from the table without a DNA check. TRBV21-1 is assigned pseudogene status. The CDR3 extends over 16 amino acids. In DNA form, the CDR3 reads TGTGCCAGCAGCGTTCCGGGACAGGGCGGCAATCAGCCCCAGCATTTT. Translation gives CASSVPGQGGNQPQHF.

This chain uses TRBV28 with TRBJ2-7; TRBD1 is a possible D gene (6 bases). Germline CDR1 and CDR2: MDHEN and SYDVKM. This CDR3 is 14 amino acids long. Between the trimmed V and J ends, which lost 7 bases and 2 bases, there was a span of 15 bases. The CDR3 loop reads CASTPPGHPYEQYF. The CDR3 DNA is TGTGCCAGCACTCCCCCGGGACACCCCTACGAGCAGTACTTC. Variable domain in full (rest from reference TRBV28 and TRBJ2-7): DVKVTQSSRYLVKRTGEKVFLECVQDMDHENMFWYRQDPGLGLRLIYFSYDVKMKEKGDIPEGYSVSREKKERFSLILESASTNQTSMYLCASTPPGHPYEQYFGPGTRLTVT.

The chain combines TRBV6-5 with TRBJ2-4; perhaps TRBD1 as D (8 bases). The CDR3 is made up of 15 amino acids. Germline assignment: CDR1 MNHEY and CDR2 SVGAGI. Trimming removed 6 bases at V and 5 bases at J, with 17 bases between. This CDR3 reads CASSRQQGGENIQYF. CDR3 DNA: TGTGCCAGCAGCCGACAACAGGGGGGGGAAAACATTCAGTACTTC.

The chain carries TRBV18 and TRBJ1-4; tentative D call: TRBD1 (5 bases). The CDR3 is made up of 13 amino acids. Germline loops: CDR1 KGHSH, CDR2 LQKENI. Trimming left V 3 bases short and J 4 bases short, with 6 bases between. CDR3 region: CASSPGLNEKLFF. DNA for the CDR3: TGTGCCAGCTCACCGGGGCTTAATGAAAAACTGTTTTTT.

The chain has TRBV29-1 and TRBJ1-2, with 9 nucleotides matching TRBD1. Germline lookup yields CDR1 SQVTM and CDR2 ANQGSEA. V lost 7 bases, J lost 4 bases, and 7 bases stayed unmatched. The CDR3 consists of 13 residues. CDR3 amino acids: CSGGDRETYGYTF. In nucleotides, the CDR3 is TGCAGCGGTGGGGACAGGGAGACCTATGGCTACACCTTC.

CDR3: CASSIVTAAYEQYF. The CDR3 DNA sequence: TGTGCCAGTAGTATCGTAACGGCGGCCTACGAGCAGTACTTC. The chain links TRBV19 to TRBJ2-7; D call uncertain. V lost 3 bases and J 2 bases, leaving 11 bases between the germline ends. CDR1 LNHDA and CDR2 SQIVND come from the germline V gene (reference sequence). There are 14 residues in the CDR3.

The chain uses TRBV10-3 and TRBJ1-3; 8 nucleotides agree with TRBD1. V was pared by 8 bases and J by 3 bases, with 9 bases of the junction left unmatched. Germline V gene lookup returns CDR1 ENHRY and CDR2 SYGVKD. This CDR3 is built from 15 residues. The CDR3 DNA is TGTGCCATCCGCGGACCAGGGGGCAGTGGAAACACCATATATTTT. Amino acids: CAIRGPGGSGNTIYF.